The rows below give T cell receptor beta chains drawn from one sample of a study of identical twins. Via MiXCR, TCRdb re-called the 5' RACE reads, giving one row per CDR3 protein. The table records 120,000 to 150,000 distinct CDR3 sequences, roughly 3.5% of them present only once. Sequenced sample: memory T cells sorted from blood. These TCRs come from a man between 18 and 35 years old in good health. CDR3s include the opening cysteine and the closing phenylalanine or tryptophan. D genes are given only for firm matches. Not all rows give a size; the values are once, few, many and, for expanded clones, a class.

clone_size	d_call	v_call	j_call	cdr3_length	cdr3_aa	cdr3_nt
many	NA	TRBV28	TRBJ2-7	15	CASSEGPGLVYEQYF	TGTGCCAGCAGTGAGGGGCCCGGCCTAGTCTACGAGCAGTACTTC
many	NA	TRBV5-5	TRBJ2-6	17	CASSLDRRSSGANVLTF	TGTGCCAGCAGCTTGGACAGGAGGAGCTCTGGGGCCAACGTCCTGACTTTC
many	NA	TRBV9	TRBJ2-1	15	CASSVEWASYNEQFF	TGTGCCAGCAGCGTAGAGTGGGCCTCCTACAATGAGCAGTTCTTC
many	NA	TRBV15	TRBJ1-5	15	CATSRDPQLNQPQHF	TGTGCCACCAGCAGAGATCCGCAGCTCAATCAGCCCCAGCATTTT
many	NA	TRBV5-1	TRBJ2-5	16	CASSLAPGWWEETQYF	TGCGCCAGCAGCTTGGCCCCGGGATGGTGGGAAGAGACCCAGTACTTC
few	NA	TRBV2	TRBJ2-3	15	CASRRENSGVDTQYF	TGTGCCAGTCGGCGGGAGAACTCAGGGGTGGATACGCAGTATTTT
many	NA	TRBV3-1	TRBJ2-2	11	CASSQRGELFF	TGTGCCAGCAGCCAGAGGGGGGAGCTGTTTTTT
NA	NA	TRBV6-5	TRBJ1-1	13	CASSSLRQAEAFF	TGTGCCAGCAGTTCTCTTCGACAGGCTGAAGCTTTCTTT
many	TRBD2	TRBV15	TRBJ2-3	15	CATSRVLAGTDTQYF	TGTGCCACCAGCAGAGTTCTAGCGGGCACAGATACGCAGTATTTT
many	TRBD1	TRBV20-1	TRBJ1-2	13	CSARVGTGVGYTF	TGCAGTGCTAGAGTTGGGACAGGGGTTGGCTACACCTTC
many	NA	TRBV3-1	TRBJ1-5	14	CASSPRGGNQPQHF	TGTGCCAGCAGCCCGAGGGGGGGCAATCAGCCCCAGCATTTT
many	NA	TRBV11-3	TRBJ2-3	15	CASKPTRTHTDTQYF	TGTGCCAGCAAGCCTACCCGGACCCACACAGATACGCAGTATTTT
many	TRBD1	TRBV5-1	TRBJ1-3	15	CASSLAGTAGNTIYF	TGCGCCAGCAGCTTGGCGGGGACAGCTGGAAACACCATATATTTT
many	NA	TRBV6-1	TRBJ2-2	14	CASKGPGESGELFF	TGTGCCAGCAAAGGACCAGGGGAGTCCGGGGAGCTGTTTTTT
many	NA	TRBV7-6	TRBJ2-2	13	CASSFRAAGELFF	TGTGCCAGCAGTTTTAGGGCGGCCGGGGAGCTGTTTTTT
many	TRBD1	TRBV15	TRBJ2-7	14	CATRPQGAVGEQYF	TGTGCCACCAGACCACAGGGGGCAGTAGGTGAGCAGTACTTC
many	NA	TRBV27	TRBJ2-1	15	CASSLWGQGSGEQFF	TGTGCCAGCAGTTTATGGGGGCAGGGCTCAGGTGAGCAGTTCTTC
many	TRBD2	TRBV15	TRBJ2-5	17	CATSRGGGRAFQETQYF	TGTGCCACCAGCAGAGGCGGCGGGAGGGCCTTCCAAGAGACCCAGTACTTC
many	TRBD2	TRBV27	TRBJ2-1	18	CASSMGLAGISSYNEQFF	TGTGCCAGCAGTATGGGACTAGCGGGCATTAGCTCCTACAATGAGCAGTTCTTC
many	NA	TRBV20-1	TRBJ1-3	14	CSARDSSSGNTIYF	TGCAGTGCTCGGGACTCTAGCTCGGGAAACACCATATATTTT
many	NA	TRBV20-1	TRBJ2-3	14	CSATGTDAIDTQYF	TGCAGTGCGACCGGGACGGATGCTATAGATACGCAGTATTTT
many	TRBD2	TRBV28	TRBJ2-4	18	CASSFQNPILAGGSIGYF	TGTGCCAGCAGTTTCCAAAACCCAATACTAGCGGGAGGCTCGATAGGGTACTTC
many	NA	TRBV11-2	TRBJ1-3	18	CASSLLVWDGNSGNTIYF	TGTGCCAGCAGCTTACTAGTTTGGGACGGGAACTCTGGAAACACCATATATTTT
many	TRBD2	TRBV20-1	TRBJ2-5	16	CSASNLLAAFQETQYF	TGCAGTGCTAGTAATTTGCTAGCGGCGTTCCAAGAGACCCAGTACTTC
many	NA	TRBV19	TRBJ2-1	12	CASSPPLGEQFF	TGTGCCAGTAGTCCTCCCTTGGGTGAGCAGTTCTTC
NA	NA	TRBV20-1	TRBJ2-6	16	CSARGYGYPGANVLTF	TGCAGTGCTAGAGGGTACGGCTATCCTGGGGCCAACGTCCTGACTTTC
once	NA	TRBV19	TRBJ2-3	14	CASSTDGKYDTQYF	TGTGCCAGTAGTACCGACGGGAAATATGATACGCAGTATTTT
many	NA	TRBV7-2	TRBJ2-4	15	CASSQAARIENIQYF	TGTGCCAGCAGCCAAGCGGCTCGCATAGAGAACATTCAGTACTTC
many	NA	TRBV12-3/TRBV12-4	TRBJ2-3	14	CASSNSGGADTQYF	TGTGCCAGCAGCAACTCGGGTGGGGCAGATACGCAGTATTTT
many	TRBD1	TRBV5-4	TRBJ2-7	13	CASSWTGGGEQYF	TGTGCCAGCAGCTGGACAGGGGGAGGGGAGCAGTACTTC
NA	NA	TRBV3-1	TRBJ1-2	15	CASSHEGGLYYGYTF	TGTGCCAGCAGCCATGAGGGGGGACTCTACTATGGCTACACCTTC
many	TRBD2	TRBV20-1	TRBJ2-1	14	CSALTSGRADEQFF	TGCAGTGCTTTGACTAGCGGGAGGGCCGATGAGCAGTTCTTC
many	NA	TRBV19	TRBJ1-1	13	CASRQGINTEAFF	TGTGCCAGTAGGCAGGGGATTAACACTGAAGCTTTCTTT
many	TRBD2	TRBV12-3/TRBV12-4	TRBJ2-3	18	CASSPGGQLAGSTDTQYF	TGTGCCAGCAGCCCCGGGGGGCAACTAGCGGGTAGCACAGATACGCAGTATTTT
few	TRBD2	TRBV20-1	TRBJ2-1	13	CTTSGNPSNEQFF	TGCACGACTAGCGGGAATCCGAGCAATGAGCAGTTCTTC
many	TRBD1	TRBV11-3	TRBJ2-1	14	CASSLTGGKDEQFF	TGTGCCAGCAGCTTAACAGGGGGCAAGGATGAGCAGTTCTTC
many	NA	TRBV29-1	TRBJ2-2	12	CSVERDTGELFF	TGCAGCGTTGAGCGGGACACCGGGGAGCTGTTTTTT
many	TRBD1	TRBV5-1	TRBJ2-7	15	CASSLRTGGGDEQYF	TGCGCCAGCAGCTTGAGGACAGGGGGCGGGGACGAGCAGTACTTC
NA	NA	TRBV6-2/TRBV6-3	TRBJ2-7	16	CASSYGQGRGFYEQYF	TGTGCCAGCAGTTACGGGCAGGGAAGGGGATTCTACGAGCAGTACTTC
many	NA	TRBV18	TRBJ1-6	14	CASSRNSPNSPLHF	TGTGCCAGCTCACGAAACAGCCCTAATTCACCCCTCCACTTT
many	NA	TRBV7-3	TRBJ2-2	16	CASSSFPGTNTGELFF	TGTGCCAGCAGTTCCTTCCCTGGGACCAACACCGGGGAGCTGTTTTTT
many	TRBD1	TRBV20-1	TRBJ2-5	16	CSARVFGTGHQETQYF	TGCAGTGCTAGAGTCTTCGGGACAGGACACCAAGAGACCCAGTACTTC
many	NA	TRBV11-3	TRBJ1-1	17	CASSLVRLDTVTDEAFF	TGTGCCAGCAGCTTAGTTCGTTTGGACACGGTAACCGATGAAGCTTTCTTT
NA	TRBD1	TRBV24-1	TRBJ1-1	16	CATSDLRTGMNTEAFF	TGTGCCACCAGTGATTTGCGGACAGGGATGAACACTGAAGCTTTCTTT
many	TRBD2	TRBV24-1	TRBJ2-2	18	CATSDTNKGGATVGELFF	TGTGCCACCAGTGATACAAACAAGGGAGGGGCGACGGTCGGGGAGCTGTTTTTT
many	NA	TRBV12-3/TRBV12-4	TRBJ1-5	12	CASKQGSQPQHF	TGTGCCAGCAAACAGGGTTCTCAGCCCCAGCATTTT
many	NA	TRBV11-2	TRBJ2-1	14	CASSLYGRSNEQFF	TGTGCCAGCAGCTTATACGGACGAAGCAATGAGCAGTTCTTC
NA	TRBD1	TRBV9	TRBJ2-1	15	CASSVRTGVDNEQFF	TGTGCCAGCAGTGTCAGGACAGGGGTGGACAATGAGCAGTTCTTC
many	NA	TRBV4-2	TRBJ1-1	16	CASSHPGAGRDTEAFF	TGTGCCAGCAGCCACCCCGGTGCGGGGAGAGACACTGAAGCTTTCTTT
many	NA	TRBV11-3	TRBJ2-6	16	CASSPIRGSGANVLTF	TGTGCCAGCAGCCCGATCCGGGGGTCTGGGGCCAACGTCCTGACTTTC